Below, 27 T cell receptor beta chains from the same sample are listed, as sequenced in a study of cytomegalovirus exposure and HLA in healthy donors. Sequenced by immunoSEQ multiplex PCR; TCRdb stores in-frame clones only, minus some. Of around 63,000 clones detected, about 90% appear once; the ten largest clones hold roughly 1.2%. Sequenced input: PBMCs. The origin of the receptors is a woman in her late teens or twenties in good health and CMV-seronegative.

This clone occurred once. The chain joins TRBV27 to TRBJ1-1; 9 nucleotides agree with TRBD1. Germline-derived CDR1 and CDR2 are MNHEY and SMNVEV (reference sequence). The J segment lost 4 bases and the V segment lost 6 bases, leaving 3 bases of the junction unmatched. CDR3 length: 13 residues. CDR3 in DNA: TGTGCCAGCAGAGCGACAGGGGGCACTGAAGCTTTCTTT. It is translated as CASRATGGTEAFF.

The J gene is TRBJ2-5, the V gene TRBV27, with TRBD2 matching 11 bases. CDR1 is MNHEY, CDR2 SMNVEV, per germline (reference sequence). This CDR3 has 14 residues. Trimming removed 8 bases from V and 0 bases from J; junction bases left unmatched: 2. CDR3 amino acids: CASGTSGYQETQYF. Here the CDR3 DNA reads TGTGCCAGCGGGACTAGCGGATACCAAGAGACCCAGTACTTC.

The rearrangement links TRBV7-2 to TRBJ2-3, with 8 bases that match TRBD2. The CDR3 is 16 residues long. The ends lost 3 bases at V and 5 bases at J; junction bases unmatched: 10. Germline CDR1 reads SGHTA; CDR2 reads FQGNSA. DNA of the CDR3: TGTGCCAGCAGCTTCCCCGGGACTAGTTTAAGAGATACGCAGTATTTT. As protein: CASSFPGTSLRDTQYF.

This clone has just one count. The rearrangement uses TRBV5-5 and TRBJ1-4; D is uncertain. CDR3 length equals 14 residues. V lost 5 bases, J lost 8 bases, and 16 bases lay in between. Germline CDR1 is SGHKS and CDR2 is YYEKEE (reference sequence). The CDR3 protein is CASRAELVVEKLFF. The CDR3 DNA reads TGTGCCAGCAGAGCCGAATTAGTAGTCGAAAAACTGTTTTTT.

The CDR3 reads CASSLASVAGVGELFF. CDR3 DNA: TGTGCCAGCAGCTTAGCGTCGGTAGCGGGGGTTGGGGAGCTGTTTTTT. The chain has TRBV7-8 and TRBJ2-2, with 9 bases fitting TRBD2. Germline assignment: CDR1 SGHVS and CDR2 FQNEAQ. There are 16 residues in the CDR3. V dropped 0 bases and J dropped 8; count of bases not matched to a gene: 7.

V and J are TRBV19 and TRBJ2-5, with 7 bases identical to TRBD1. The length of the CDR3 is 16 residues. Unmatched junction bases numbered 10, after V lost 5 bases and J lost 1 base. CDR1 is LNHDA and CDR2 is SQIVND in the germline V gene (reference sequence). The CDR3 region has the DNA TGTGCCAGTAGTCTGAACAGGGGCTCCCCCCAAGAGACCCAGTACTTC. This gives the protein CASSLNRGSPQETQYF.

The gene calls are TRBV29-1 and TRBJ1-4; perhaps TRBD1 as D (5 bases). V was clipped by 2 bases and J by 8 bases, with 12 bases between them. The germline V gene encodes CDR1 SQVTM and CDR2 ANQGSEA. This CDR3 is built from 13 residues. The CDR3 DNA is TGCAGCGTTGAACGACAGCCAGCAGAAAAACTGTTTTTT. It is translated as CSVERQPAEKLFF.

V is TRBV6-5 and J is TRBJ2-5; 8 bases match TRBD1. Germline CDR1 reads MNHEY; CDR2 reads SVGAGI. This CDR3 has 15 amino acids. With 5 bases clipped from V and 4 bases from J, the junction kept 9 bases outside the gene matches. CDR3 in DNA: TGTGCCAGCAGTGGGCAGGGGGCGGCGGGAGAGACCCAGTACTTC. It translates to CASSGQGAAGETQYF.

The chain uses TRBV7-2 and TRBJ1-1; 8 nucleotides align to TRBD1. The trim removed 5 bases at V and 0 bases at J, leaving 11 bases unmatched. Per germline, CDR1 SGHTA and CDR2 FQGNSA. This CDR3 comprises 17 residues. Written as DNA, the CDR3 is TGTGCCAGCAGCCCCGGACAGGGAAGTGTCATGAACACTGAAGCTTTCTTT. This codes for CASSPGQGSVMNTEAFF.

This chain joins TRBV6-5 and TRBJ2-7, with 7 bases that match TRBD1. Germline lookup yields CDR1 MNHEY and CDR2 SVGAGI. V lost 2 bases and J lost 2; bases outside the gene matches: 9. There are 16 residues in the CDR3. The CDR3 reads CASSYRQSGQPYEQYF. CDR3 bases: TGTGCCAGCAGTTACAGGCAGTCGGGACAGCCCTACGAGCAGTACTTC.

Remarks on this clone: An end of the junction does not agree with germline; a read error may underlie this. The CDR3 DNA reads as TGTGCCAGCAGCATTGGGGCCCAACGGACCAGGGTTTTT. This encodes CASSIGAQRTRVF. This rearrangement joins TRBV11-2 to TRBJ1-4; D is perhaps TRBD1 (5 bases). The CDR3 has 13 residues. Germline V gives CDR1 SGHAT, CDR2 FQNNGV.

This chain joins TRBV2 and TRBJ2-2; tentatively, D is TRBD1 (5 bases). This CDR3 is built from 15 residues. Trimming took off 5 bases at V and 0 bases at J, with 10 bases between the two ends. Germline V gene data show CDR1 as SNHLY and CDR2 as FYNNEI. Here the CDR3 reads CASSKGRPNTGELFF. Here the CDR3 DNA reads TGTGCCAGCAGTAAGGGGCGGCCGAACACCGGGGAGCTGTTTTTT. The whole variable domain, filled in from reference TRBV2 and TRBJ2-2, reads EPEVTQTPSHQVTQMGQEVILRCVPISNHLYFYWYRQILGQKVEFLVSFYNNEISEKSEIFDDQFSVERPDGSNFTLKIRSTKLEDSAMYFCASSKGRPNTGELFFGEGSRLTVL.

The chain employs TRBV5-6 and TRBJ2-3; D perhaps matches TRBD1 (6 bases). V lost 4 bases, J lost 11 bases, and 11 bases lay in between. CDR3 length: 11 amino acids. Germline values: CDR1 SGHDT, CDR2 YYEEEE. This CDR3 is CASSRTDRQYF. The CDR3 DNA is TGTGCCAGCAGCCGGACAGACCGGCAGTATTTT.

V and J are TRBV6-5 and TRBJ2-3, with 9 positions matching TRBD2. After removal of 6 bases from V and 4 bases from J, the junction contained 5 bases not matched to a gene. Germline-derived CDR1 and CDR2 are MNHEY and SVGAGI. This CDR3 is built from 14 residues. The CDR3 DNA is TGTGCCAGCAGCTGGGCGGGGGGGGCAGATACGCAGTATTTT. This encodes CASSWAGGADTQYF.

This rearrangement joins TRBV7-6 to TRBJ1-1; 8 positions match TRBD1. V shed 1 base and J 4 bases; nucleotides not matched to a gene: 5. The CDR3 has 15 residues. The germline V gene has CDR1 SGHVS and CDR2 FNYEAQ. The CDR3 reads CASSLGTGFSTEAFF. In DNA form, the CDR3 reads TGTGCCAGCAGCTTAGGGACAGGGTTCAGCACTGAAGCTTTCTTT.

This clone was detected only once. The chain recombines TRBV6-5 with TRBJ2-1, with D possibly being TRBD1 (6 bases). Trimming stripped 6 bases from V and 8 bases from J, with 14 bases between. This CDR3 has 13 residues. Germline assignment: CDR1 MNHEY and CDR2 SVGAGI. For the CDR3, the DNA is TGTGCCAGCAGAACGACAGGAGATCATGAGCAGTTCTTC. Protein sequence: CASRTTGDHEQFF.

The genes are TRBV4-2 and TRBJ2-7; 11 bases match TRBD2. The germline gives CDR1 LGHNA, CDR2 YNFKEQ. With V trimmed by 1 base and J by 2 bases, 1 base remained unmatched. This CDR3 has 15 amino acids. CDR3 in amino acids: CASSQVSGGAYEQYF. The CDR3, as DNA: TGTGCCAGCAGCCAAGTTAGCGGGGGGGCCTACGAGCAGTACTTC.

The chain has TRBV5-1 and TRBJ1-5, with D hard to call. Trimming removed 2 bases from V and 2 bases from J, with 11 bases in between. This CDR3 is 15 amino acids long. Germline V lookup: CDR1 SGHRS, CDR2 YFSETQ. CDR3 DNA: TGCGCCAGCAGCTTAGGAGTATTTGGCAATCAGCCCCAGCATTTT. Its protein is CASSLGVFGNQPQHF.

This clone occurred a few times. The chain has TRBV28 and TRBJ2-7, with 10 bases aligning to TRBD1. Germline-derived CDR1 and CDR2 are MDHEN and SYDVKM. The CDR3 extends over 15 amino acids. The ends lost 10 bases at V and 2 bases at J; junction bases unmatched: 11. This chain's CDR3 is CAIHWGQGTTYEQYF. The CDR3 coding sequence is TGTGCCATCCATTGGGGACAGGGGACCACCTACGAGCAGTACTTC.

On this clone: Other DNA sequences of this sample code for an identical CDR3. This rearrangement joins TRBV10-1 to TRBJ2-2, with 10 positions matching TRBD1. V lost 0 bases, J lost 0 bases, and 1 base stayed unmatched. This CDR3 has 17 amino acids. The germline CDR1 and CDR2 sequences are WNHNN and SYGVQD (reference sequence). The CDR3 region has the DNA TGCGCCAGCAGTGAGTCCGGACAGGGGGCGAACACCGGGGAGCTGTTTTTT. The encoded protein is CASSESGQGANTGELFF.

V gene TRBV5-1 combines with J gene TRBJ2-5; D not resolved. Germline V gene lookup returns CDR1 SGHRS and CDR2 YFSETQ. The V end was cut by 2 bases, the J end by 4 bases, with 12 bases between. The CDR3 sequence is 14 residues long. The CDR3 coding sequence is TGCGCCAGCAGCTTATCCCCAAACAGAGAGACCCAGTACTTC. This sequence encodes CASSLSPNRETQYF.

In its sample, this clone was seen a few times. The V call is TRBV13, the J call TRBJ1-6; D not resolved. This CDR3 has 15 residues. The germline gives CDR1 PRHDT, CDR2 FYEKMQ (reference sequence). Trimming took 5 bases from V and 7 from J, leaving 15 bases between them. DNA of the CDR3: TGTGCCAGCAGCGCACAACAGAGCCTAAATTCACCCCTCCACTTT. Its translation is CASSAQQSLNSPLHF.

The chain has TRBV10-3 and TRBJ1-1; 9 bases fit TRBD1. In germline, CDR1 is ENHRY, CDR2 SYGVKD. V was pared by 9 bases and J by 1 base, with 6 bases of the junction left unmatched. The CDR3 covers 14 residues. As DNA, the CDR3 is TGTGCCATTAAGCCGGGACAGGGGAACACTGAAGCTTTCTTT. This translates into CAIKPGQGNTEAFF.

The chain uses TRBV11-2 and TRBJ2-7; the match to TRBD1 covers 10 bases. After removal of 2 bases from V and 4 bases from J, the junction contained 8 bases not matched to a gene. This CDR3 is built from 16 residues. The germline gives CDR1 SGHAT, CDR2 FQNNGV. Here the CDR3 reads CASSLNTGQGLYEQYF. The CDR3 region has the DNA TGTGCCAGCAGCTTAAATACGGGACAGGGGCTATACGAGCAGTACTTC.

The rearrangement uses TRBV2 and TRBJ2-7; 10 bases align to TRBD2. With 6 bases clipped from V and 7 bases from J, the junction kept 15 bases outside the gene matches. Germline lookup yields CDR1 SNHLY and CDR2 FYNNEI. The CDR3 is made up of 16 amino acids. Written as DNA, the CDR3 is TGTGCCAGCAGAGTGTTTTCTAGCGGGAGTCGAAGGGAGCAGTACTTC. Its protein is CASRVFSSGSRREQYF.

J is TRBJ2-3 and V is TRBV5-1, with 9 bases fitting TRBD2. This CDR3 has 14 amino acids. The ends lost 6 bases at V and 5 bases at J; junction bases unmatched: 7. CDR1 and CDR2 from the germline V gene are SGHRS and YFSETQ. The chain's CDR3 is CASNLAGAKDTQYF. The CDR3 DNA reads as TGCGCCAGCAACTTAGCGGGGGCCAAAGATACGCAGTATTTT.

The V and J genes are TRBV4-1 and TRBJ2-3; the D gene is possibly TRBD1 (6 bases). Trimming shortened V by 4 bases and J by 3 bases, and 14 bases separated the two germline ends. This CDR3 has 15 amino acids. Germline CDR1 reads MGHRA; CDR2 reads YSYEKL. The DNA for the CDR3 is TGCGCCAGCAGCCGACAGGTTGGGGTGACAGATACGCAGTATTTT. Amino acid sequence: CASSRQVGVTDTQYF.